What follows are 3 T cell receptor beta chains derived from one specimen sequenced in a study of blood T cell repertoires in COVID-19 (dated by TCRdb to between 2020 and 2021). Library construction relied on the immunoSEQ multiplex PCR assay. In its TCRdb copy, this immuneACCESS table keeps in-frame sequences only and misses some clones. Where compared with another copy, unresolved V genes explain less than half of these, and the others have no known cause. Within this sample are about 250,000 clones, with about 83% of them counted one time only. Roughly 8.8% of the sample belongs to the ten largest clones. Sequenced sample: peripheral blood. These TCRs come from a man aged 35 to 55 with active or convalescent COVID-19.

V and J are TRBV4-3 and TRBJ2-7; possible D gene TRBD1, 5 bases. Trimming cost V 4 bases and J 6 bases, with 16 bases left between them. Per germline, CDR1 LGHNA and CDR2 YSLEER. The CDR3 loop spans 14 amino acids. The CDR3 DNA sequence: TGCGCCAGCAGCCGGGTTGGGGCCGGGTTCGAGCAGTACTTC. Its protein product is CASSRVGAGFEQYF.

V and J are TRBV9 and TRBJ1-6; 10 bases agree with TRBD1. Germline V lookup: CDR1 SGDLS, CDR2 YYNGEE. V lost 7 bases to trimming and J lost 10 bases; unmatched junction nucleotides: 5. This CDR3 has 13 residues. CDR3 residues: CASSGTGDSPLHF. Here the CDR3 DNA reads TGTGCCAGCTCCGGGACAGGGGACTCACCCCTCCACTTT.

This CDR3 is CASSELAGGSYEQYF. The CDR3 DNA is TGTGCCAGCAGTGAACTAGCGGGAGGTTCCTACGAGCAGTACTTC. This chain connects TRBV6-1 to TRBJ2-7; TRBD2 aligns across 11 bases. J lost 1 base, V lost 2 bases, and 1 base had no gene match. The CDR3 has 15 residues. Germline V CDR1 and CDR2: MNHNS, SASEGT.